The 5 T cell receptor beta chains below all came from one sample that was sequenced in a study of T cell repertoires in cytomegalovirus infection. These receptors lack a known antigen. MiXCR was run by TCRdb on the reads, yielding one entry per CDR3 protein. The sample records about 770,000 distinct CDR3 sequences, roughly 28% being singletons. This specimen was cultured CD8+ T cells from PBMCs, taken from culture after CMV antigen stimulation. The receptors were gathered from a human donor in good health (CMV status not recorded). Some clones in this sample may be carry-over from other donors' samples.

This clonotype has a count of ten or more. The chain has TRBV7-9 and TRBJ2-2, with a tentative D call TRBD1 (5 bases). Trimming left V 6 bases short and J 3 bases short, with 11 bases between. Per germline, CDR1 SEHNR and CDR2 FQNEAQ (reference sequence). This CDR3 is built from 14 residues. In nucleotides, the CDR3 is TGTGCCAGCAGACCCGGACACTACACCGGGGAGCTGTTTTTT. It translates to CASRPGHYTGELFF.

This clonotype was counted many times. The gene calls are TRBV7-2 and TRBJ1-1; possible D gene TRBD1, 6 bases. The CDR3 spans 16 residues. Germline loops: CDR1 SGHTA, CDR2 FQGNSA. V dropped 5 bases and J dropped 0 bases, with 16 bases sitting between them. CDR3 DNA sequence: TGTGCCAGCAGCCCAACTTACAGGGAGGTGAACACTGAAGCTTTCTTT. Translated: CASSPTYREVNTEAFF.

The chain joins TRBV7-9 to TRBJ1-3, with D perhaps TRBD1 (5 bases). Trimming cost V 4 bases and J 0 bases, with 13 bases left between them. The CDR3 has 16 residues. The germline V gene encodes CDR1 SEHNR and CDR2 FQNEAQ (reference sequence). CDR3 DNA: TGTGCCAGCAGCTCTCGGACACCGGGCTCTGGAAACACCATATATTTT. As protein: CASSSRTPGSGNTIYF.

The CDR3 DNA sequence: TGTGCCAGCAGCCAGGTTTTTGTAGGCAGGGGGCGTTCGGATACGCAGTATTTT. Its translation is CASSQVFVGRGRSDTQYF. The rearrangement uses TRBV4-2 and TRBJ2-3; 8 positions match TRBD1. Germline assignment: CDR1 LGHNA and CDR2 YNFKEQ. V shed 3 bases and J 6 bases; nucleotides not matched to a gene: 17. The CDR3 loop spans 18 amino acids.

This clonotype was recorded at least ten times. The chain employs TRBV12-3 or TRBV12-4 and TRBJ1-1; D unclear. Trimming took off 5 bases at V and 5 bases at J, with 15 bases between the two ends. CDR3 length: 14 amino acids. The CDR3 sequence: CASSPTSGVTEAFF. CDR3 nucleotide sequence: TGTGCCAGCAGTCCTACGTCTGGGGTAACTGAAGCTTTCTTT.